This TCR beta chain was sequenced in a study of blood T cells in healthy people across ages. Then a second PCR, running roughly 7 to 11 cycles, was carried out with a sample-barcoded 5' primer and a J-beta primer mix. Each CDR3 protein gets one entry after TCRdb re-called the 5' RACE reads with MiXCR. The data contain 550,000 to 650,000 distinct CDR3 sequences, around 27% of them seen just once; the ten biggest clones take up approximately 4%. This clonotype was recorded a few times. The germline CDR1 and CDR2 sequences are SNHLY and FYNNEI. The CDR3 is 16 residues long. V shed 1 base and J shed 11 bases, with 18 bases lying between them. The sample was also reused in another study, on T cells of mothers and their children.

V gene TRBV2 combines with J gene TRBJ1-6; D is unclear. This clonotype was obtained from a boy younger than 10 in good health. The specimen sequenced was blood. The CDR3 sequence: CASSEGEGRRFAPLHF. CDR3 DNA: TGTGCCAGCAGTGAAGGGGAGGGTCGCCGTTTCGCACCCCTCCACTTT.